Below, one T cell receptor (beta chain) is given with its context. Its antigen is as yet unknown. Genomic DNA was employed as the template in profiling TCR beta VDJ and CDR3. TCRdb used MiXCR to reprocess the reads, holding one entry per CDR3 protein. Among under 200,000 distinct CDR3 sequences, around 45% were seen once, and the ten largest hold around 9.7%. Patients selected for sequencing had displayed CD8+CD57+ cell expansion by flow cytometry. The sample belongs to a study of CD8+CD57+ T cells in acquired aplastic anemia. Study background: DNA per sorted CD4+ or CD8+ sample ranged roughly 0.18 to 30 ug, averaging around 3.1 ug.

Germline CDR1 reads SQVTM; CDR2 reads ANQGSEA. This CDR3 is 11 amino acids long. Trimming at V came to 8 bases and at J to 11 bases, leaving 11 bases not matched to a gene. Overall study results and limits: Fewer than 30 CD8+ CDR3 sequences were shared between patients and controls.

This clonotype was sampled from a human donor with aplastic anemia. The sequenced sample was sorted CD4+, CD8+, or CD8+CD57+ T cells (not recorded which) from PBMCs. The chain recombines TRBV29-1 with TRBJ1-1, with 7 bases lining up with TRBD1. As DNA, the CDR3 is TGCAGCTTAAGCGGGACAGTCGACGCTTTCTTT. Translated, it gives CSLSGTVDAFF.